This TCR beta chain was documented in a study of early T cells in non-severe SARS-CoV-2 infection. On the study more broadly: Bulk RNA taken from unsorted whole blood was sequenced, leaving chains unpaired. Study-level results: Sequences matched to VDJdb favored anti-spike CD8 responses, while private and CD4 specificities were missed.

This clonotype has at least ten counts. Its antigen remains unidentified. V gave up 8 bases and J gave up 7 bases, with 21 bases separating them. Germline-derived CDR1 and CDR2 are DFQATT and SNEGSKA (reference sequence). The CDR3 consists of 13 residues. TCRdb processed the 5' RACE reads anew with MiXCR; each CDR3 protein has one entry. The sample gives about 27,000 distinct CDR3 sequences, over 2.5% of which show up once; roughly 0.7% is in the top ten. The TCR sequence derives from an adult who was a healthcare worker with PCR-confirmed SARS-CoV-2 infection or an uninfected control (not recorded which). The V gene is TRBV20-1, the J gene TRBJ2-7, with a weak D call TRBD1 (6 bases). Sequencing was carried out using whole blood. Here the CDR3 DNA reads TGCAGTTTTCAGGGGTCCCCGTTAGAGGAGCAGTACGTC. Amino acids: CSFQGSPLEEQYV.